The 32 T cell receptor beta chains given below trace back to one sample, sequenced in a study of blood T cell repertoires in COVID-19. Clones were read by immunoSEQ multiplex PCR, and TCRdb kept only the in-frame ones, dropping some. The sample includes roughly 78,000 clones, over 80% of them seen just once. Material for sequencing was peripheral blood. Every receptor here comes from a man aged 50 to 60 with COVID-19, enrolled during active disease.

Concerning this clone itself: A read error may account for a junction end that differs from germline. The genes are TRBV19 and TRBJ2-7; tentatively, D is TRBD1 (6 bases). The CDR3 has 13 amino acids. CDR1 is LNHDA, CDR2 SQIVND, per germline (reference sequence). CDR3 amino acids: CASGIGQSYEQYF. The DNA for the CDR3 is TGTGCCAGTGGTATCGGACAGTCCTACGAGCAGTACTTC.

This clone appeared once. The chain couples TRBV6-2 or TRBV6-3 to TRBJ2-2; D gene uncertain. Germline V gene data show CDR1 as MNHEY and CDR2 as SVGEGT. The length of the CDR3 is 14 residues. The V gene lost 6 bases and the J gene lost 2 bases, with 10 bases spanning the gap. The CDR3 protein is CASSGTANTGELFF. The CDR3 bases are TGTGCCAGCAGCGGCACAGCAAACACCGGGGAGCTGTTTTTT.

V usage is TRBV4-1 and J usage is TRBJ2-7; tentative D call: TRBD1 (6 bases). Germline V gives CDR1 MGHRA, CDR2 YSYEKL. Trimming removed 3 bases from V and 1 base from J, with 16 bases in between. The CDR3 is made up of 16 amino acids. The CDR3 region is CASSQVPGVSSYEQYF. The CDR3 nucleotides are TGCGCCAGCAGCCAGGTCCCAGGGGTCAGTTCCTACGAGCAGTACTTC.

The V and J genes are TRBV11-2 and TRBJ2-1; 7 bases are shared with TRBD1. Germline CDR1 is SGHAT and CDR2 is FQNNGV. Germline trimming cut 5 bases from V and 6 bases from J; bases unmatched to any gene: 10. The CDR3 totals 15 residues. CDR3 nucleotides: TGTGCCAGCAGCCGAATACAGGGGAAGGGCAATGAGCAGTTCTTC. This encodes CASSRIQGKGNEQFF.

The V call is TRBV4-2, the J call TRBJ1-2; 8 positions match TRBD1. V was pared by 3 bases and J by 0 bases, with 0 bases of the junction left unmatched. Per the germline V gene, CDR1 is LGHNA and CDR2 is YNFKEQ. The CDR3 consists of 14 residues. DNA of the CDR3: TGTGCCAGCAGCCAGGACAGGGCTAACTATGGCTACACCTTC. Its protein is CASSQDRANYGYTF.

This clone appeared a few times. The chain combines TRBV10-3 with TRBJ1-1; TRBD1 matches 8 bases. V trimming: 0 bases; J trimming: 4 bases; junction bases outside the gene matches: 7. This CDR3 has 16 residues. Germline-derived CDR1 and CDR2 are ENHRY and SYGVKD. This CDR3 is CAISESDRTGSTEAFF. In nucleotides, the CDR3 is TGTGCCATCAGTGAGTCGGATAGGACAGGGAGCACTGAAGCTTTCTTT.

Note on this clone: The sample contains more than one DNA sequence encoding this CDR3. The chain uses TRBV5-1 and TRBJ2-7; perhaps TRBD1 as D (6 bases). Germline V lookup: CDR1 SGHRS, CDR2 YFSETQ. V was clipped by 0 bases and J by 3 bases, with 7 bases between them. CDR3 length equals 13 residues. CDR3 in amino acids: CASSLVQGYEQYF. CDR3 nucleotide sequence: TGCGCCAGCAGCTTGGTACAGGGCTACGAGCAGTACTTC.

V usage is TRBV5-6 and J usage is TRBJ2-7; the D gene is possibly TRBD1 (6 bases). Germline V lookup: CDR1 SGHDT, CDR2 YYEEEE. The CDR3 length is 14 residues. Trimming left V 0 bases short and J 4 bases short, with 11 bases between. The CDR3 coding sequence is TGTGCCAGCAGCTTGGCCAGGGGCGGGTACGAGCAGTACTTC. This encodes CASSLARGGYEQYF.

The chain carries TRBV3-1 (or the pseudogene TRBV3-2) and TRBJ2-7; D is perhaps TRBD2 (6 bases). Deletions cut 2 bases from V and 8 bases from J, with 10 bases between. The germline V gene encodes CDR1 LGHDT and CDR2 YNNKEL (reference sequence). CDR3 length: 12 amino acids. CDR3 amino acids: CASSQRTTKQYF. For the CDR3, the DNA is TGTGCCAGCAGCCAACGGACTACGAAGCAGTACTTC.

The rearrangement uses TRBV30 and TRBJ1-4, with D possibly TRBD1 on 5 matching bases. The CDR3 consists of 12 residues. V lost 7 bases to trimming and J lost 8 bases, with 14 bases between them. CDR1 is GTSNPN, CDR2 SVGIG, per germline (reference sequence). The CDR3 coding sequence is TGTGCCTTCCGGGACTCGAGGGAAAAACTGTTTTTT. As protein: CAFRDSREKLFF.

The chain links TRBV9 to TRBJ2-2, with 9 bases matching TRBD2. The CDR3 is made up of 17 amino acids. The ends lost 0 bases at V and 0 bases at J; junction bases unmatched: 3. Germline CDR1 is SGDLS and CDR2 is YYNGEE. The CDR3 is CASSVASGTTNTGELFF. The CDR3 coding sequence is TGTGCCAGCAGCGTAGCTAGCGGGACTACGAACACCGGGGAGCTGTTTTTT.

This chain's CDR3 is CASSRGAVQPQHF. The CDR3 DNA sequence: TGTGCCAGCAGCCGCGGGGCGGTACAGCCCCAGCATTTT. The gene calls are TRBV7-2 and TRBJ1-5, with a weak D call TRBD1 (5 bases). CDR3 length equals 13 residues. The germline V and J ends were trimmed by 5 bases and 7 bases, with 12 bases remaining between them. CDR1 is SGHTA, CDR2 FQGNSA, per germline.

V and J are TRBV28 and TRBJ1-4, with TRBD1 as a possible D gene (5 bases). The germline V and J ends were trimmed by 8 bases and 8 bases, with 24 bases remaining between them. The CDR3 has 16 residues. Per the germline V gene, CDR1 is MDHEN and CDR2 is SYDVKM. For the CDR3, the DNA is TGTGCCAGCGCGGGTGGTGGGCAGGGAGGATTAGAAAAACTGTTTTTT. Amino acid sequence: CASAGGGQGGLEKLFF.

The rearrangement links TRBV28 to TRBJ1-2; a possible D gene is TRBD1 (5 bases). The CDR3 contains 13 residues. Trimming removed 7 bases from V and 7 bases from J, with 16 bases in between. Germline V gene lookup returns CDR1 MDHEN and CDR2 SYDVKM. The CDR3 loop is CASTKAGGVGYTF. The CDR3 DNA reads as TGTGCCAGCACCAAGGCGGGGGGGGTTGGCTACACCTTC.

The chain employs TRBV6-1 and TRBJ2-7; D unclear. CDR3 length equals 13 residues. The germline CDR1 and CDR2 sequences are MNHNS and SASEGT. V gave up 3 bases and J gave up 2 bases, with 8 bases separating them. The CDR3 reads CASSDRGAYEQYF. CDR3 sequence (DNA): TGTGCCAGCAGTGACAGAGGCGCCTACGAGCAGTACTTC.

The chain employs TRBV5-1 and TRBJ2-7, with TRBD1 matching 8 bases. V lost 4 bases and J lost 2; bases outside the gene matches: 11. The CDR3 runs to 16 residues. Germline V CDR1 and CDR2: SGHRS, YFSETQ. CDR3 DNA sequence: TGCGCCAGCAGCAGACAGGGACAGGCCTTTACCTACGAGCAGTACTTC. This encodes CASSRQGQAFTYEQYF.

The J gene is TRBJ1-2, the V gene TRBV28; D may be TRBD1 (5 bases). CDR1 is MDHEN and CDR2 is SYDVKM in the germline V gene. The CDR3 has 16 amino acids. The V end lost 5 bases, the J end lost 2 bases, and 18 bases lay between the germline ends. The CDR3 DNA follows: TGTGCCAGCAGTCAGGCCGGACACGGGGGGAACTATGGCTACACCTTC. Residues: CASSQAGHGGNYGYTF.

This clone was seen a single time. This chain joins TRBV24-1 and TRBJ2-2, with D hard to call. This CDR3 has 15 amino acids. V was shortened by 0 bases and J by 1 base, with 5 bases between the two germline ends. The V gene's germline CDR1 is KGHDR and CDR2 SFDVKD. The DNA of the CDR3 is TGTGCCACCAGTGATTTGGCCAGGAACACCGGGGAGCTGTTTTTT. It encodes CATSDLARNTGELFF.

This clone has just a few counts. The CDR3 DNA sequence: TGTGCCAGCAGTCCGACTAGCGGGAGTACCAATGAGCAGTTCTTC. It is translated as CASSPTSGSTNEQFF. V is TRBV6-4 and J is TRBJ2-1, with 12 bases that match TRBD2. The CDR3 spans 15 residues. V shed 5 bases, J shed 6 bases, and the junction held 5 bases outside the gene matches. Germline-derived CDR1 and CDR2 are MRHNA and SNTAGT.

A remark on this clone: This may be a read error: a much more frequent sequence differs by one nucleotide. Other DNA sequences from this sample encode an identical CDR3 as well. V gene TRBV29-1 combines with J gene TRBJ2-2; the D gene is possibly TRBD1 (5 bases). The CDR3 has 13 amino acids. The V and J ends lost 6 bases and 2 bases respectively, with 10 bases between them. Germline V gene sequence: CDR1 SQVTM, CDR2 ANQGSEA. In DNA form, the CDR3 reads TGCAGCGTAGACGACAGCAACACCGGGGAGCTGTTTTTT. Protein product: CSVDDSNTGELFF.

There are a few counts of this clone. V is TRBV6-6 and J is TRBJ2-2; 8 bases are shared with TRBD2. The CDR3 has 14 residues. Germline loops: CDR1 MNHNY, CDR2 SVGAGI (reference sequence). Germline trimming cut 4 bases from V and 7 bases from J; bases unmatched to any gene: 5. The CDR3 region has the DNA TGTGCCAGCAGTTTCGGGAGGGACAACGGGGAGCTGTTTTTT. Translating it yields CASSFGRDNGELFF.

The chain is built from TRBV4-1 and TRBJ2-1; D remains unclear. Germline CDR1 is MGHRA and CDR2 is YSYEKL. The CDR3 is 13 amino acids. With 4 bases removed from V and 9 bases from J, the gap between germline ends came to 13 bases. CDR3 DNA sequence: TGCGCCAGCAGCCGACCGGCTAGAGGTGAGCAGTTCTTC. Its protein product is CASSRPARGEQFF.

This chain uses TRBV10-3 with TRBJ2-4; TRBD1 matches at 10 bases. With V trimmed by 3 bases and J by 7 bases, 6 bases remained unmatched. Germline values: CDR1 ENHRY, CDR2 SYGVKD. This CDR3 has 15 amino acids. In DNA form, the CDR3 reads TGTGCCATCAGTGACGACAGGGGGCGTCGTAACATTCAGTACTTC. It is translated as CAISDDRGRRNIQYF.

This clone occurred a few times. V usage is TRBV3-1 (or the pseudogene TRBV3-2) and J usage is TRBJ2-2; 9 bases align to TRBD2. Losses at the gene ends were 0 bases for V and 5 bases for J; bases not matched to a gene: 7. The length of the CDR3 is 17 residues. Germline CDR1 is LGHDT and CDR2 is YNNKEL (reference sequence). CDR3 bases: TGTGCCAGCAGCCAAGATGAGGCGGGAGGGTATACCGGGGAGCTGTTTTTT. Translated: CASSQDEAGGYTGELFF.

This clone was detected only a few times. The chain links TRBV10-3 to TRBJ2-2, with TRBD1 matching 8 bases. V gave up 8 bases and J gave up 3 bases; unmatched junction bases: 5. Germline V gene data show CDR1 as ENHRY and CDR2 as SYGVKD. The CDR3 is 14 residues long. The CDR3 loop reads CAIGRGRDTGELFF. CDR3 nucleotide sequence: TGTGCCATCGGCAGGGGGCGTGACACCGGGGAGCTGTTTTTT.

The V call is TRBV3-1 (or the pseudogene TRBV3-2), the J call TRBJ1-5; D not resolved. There are 18 residues in the CDR3. V gave up 1 base and J gave up 0 bases, with 16 bases separating them. CDR1 LGHDT and CDR2 YNNKEL come from the germline V gene (reference sequence). The CDR3 DNA reads TGTGCCAGCAGCCAAGGTAAGCACAGAGAAAATAGCAATCAGCCCCAGCATTTT. Translated: CASSQGKHRENSNQPQHF.

The CDR3 DNA follows: TGTGCCAGCAGCTTAGGTACAGACACCGGGGAGCTGTTTTTT. This gives the protein CASSLGTDTGELFF. This chain links TRBV7-9 with TRBJ2-2; D gene uncertain. The ends were cut back, 1 base at V and 3 bases at J, with 6 bases in the middle. Germline assignment: CDR1 SEHNR and CDR2 FQNEAQ (reference sequence). The CDR3 is made up of 14 amino acids.

The J gene is TRBJ2-3, the V gene TRBV11-2, with D possibly matching TRBD2 (6 bases). Germline V gene data show CDR1 as SGHAT and CDR2 as FQNNGV. The CDR3 covers 15 residues. The ends were cut back, 1 base at V and 3 bases at J, with 11 bases in the middle. This CDR3 is CASSLVAGITDTQYF. DNA for the CDR3: TGTGCCAGCAGCTTAGTGGCGGGAATAACAGATACGCAGTATTTT.

The chain uses TRBV27 and TRBJ2-6, with 10 nucleotides matching TRBD1. In germline, CDR1 is MNHEY, CDR2 SMNVEV (reference sequence). The CDR3 covers 18 residues. Trimming cost V 2 bases and J 1 base; bases outside gene matches: 5. Here the CDR3 DNA reads TGTGCCAGCAGTTTACTGGGACAGGGGAGTTCTGGGGCCAACGTCCTGACTTTC. The encoded protein is CASSLLGQGSSGANVLTF.

The V and J genes are TRBV5-6 and TRBJ2-1; possibly TRBD2 for D (5 bases). Germline loops: CDR1 SGHDT, CDR2 YYEEEE. This CDR3 is 15 amino acids long. The ends were cut back, 0 bases at V and 5 bases at J, with 12 bases in the middle. As DNA, the CDR3 is TGTGCCAGCAGCTTGGTTTATAGTAGCGACAATGAGCAGTTCTTC. Its protein product is CASSLVYSSDNEQFF.

The chain joins TRBV24-1 to TRBJ2-2, with 8 bases fitting TRBD1. CDR3 length: 17 residues. Germline V lookup: CDR1 KGHDR, CDR2 SFDVKD. The V gene end was trimmed by 0 bases and the J gene end by 6 bases; junction bases not matched to a gene: 8. The CDR3 coding sequence is TGTGCCACCAGTGATTTGGGCAGGGGGCTGTTGCCCGGGGAGCTGTTTTTT. Encoded protein: CATSDLGRGLLPGELFF.

This chain links TRBV5-1 with TRBJ1-1, with D perhaps matching TRBD1 (5 bases). The CDR3 loop spans 14 amino acids. Trimming pared 4 bases from V and 1 base from J, leaving 11 bases between. CDR1 is SGHRS, CDR2 YFSETQ, per germline. This CDR3 reads CASSLGQQNTEAFF. CDR3 DNA: TGCGCCAGCAGCCTAGGACAACAGAACACTGAAGCTTTCTTT.